These 4 T cell receptor beta chains came from one sample sequenced in a study of blood T cell repertoires in COVID-19. Generated by immunoSEQ multiplex PCR, the TCRdb table keeps only in-frame clones and is missing some. The table has tens of thousands of clones, around 86% seen once. The source material was peripheral blood. These receptors came from an elderly woman with acute or convalescent COVID-19.

This clone was recorded only once. The chain joins TRBV7-2 to TRBJ2-7, with 7 bases matching TRBD1. V lost 2 bases, J lost 4 bases, and 5 bases stayed unmatched. From germline, CDR1 is SGHTA and CDR2 FQGNSA. CDR3 length: 14 residues. The CDR3, as DNA: TGTGCCAGCAGCTTAATACAGGGGATATACGAGCAGTACTTC. This encodes CASSLIQGIYEQYF.

The chain carries TRBV7-9 and TRBJ1-2; possibly TRBD1 for D (6 bases). The germline V gene has CDR1 SEHNR and CDR2 FQNEAQ (reference sequence). Trimming left V 2 bases short and J 8 bases short, with 21 bases between. CDR3 size: 16 residues. The CDR3 here is CASSLLGTHTRTGYTF. The CDR3 bases are TGTGCCAGCAGCTTACTCGGGACACACACCAGGACGGGCTACACCTTC.

The gene calls are TRBV7-2 and TRBJ1-2, with 7 bases aligning to TRBD1. Germline CDR1 reads SGHTA; CDR2 reads FQGNSA. The CDR3 is 15 residues long. V dropped 1 base and J dropped 8; count of bases not matched to a gene: 10. In DNA, the CDR3 is TGTGCCAGCAGCTTAGTATCTGAAGGGGGCTACGGCTACACCTTC. The encoded protein is CASSLVSEGGYGYTF.

The chain combines TRBV4-1 with TRBJ1-1; weak D call: TRBD1 (6 bases). V shed 1 base and J shed 5 bases, with 11 bases lying between them. The CDR3 totals 14 residues. The germline V gene encodes CDR1 MGHRA and CDR2 YSYEKL. The CDR3 sequence: CASSQVGARTEAFF. CDR3 nucleotides: TGCGCCAGCAGCCAAGTGGGGGCAAGGACTGAAGCTTTCTTT.